This T cell receptor (beta chain) emerged from a study of T cell changes during pregnancy in multiple sclerosis (dated by TCRdb to about 2019). Describing the broader study: The study examined how the T cell repertoire changed over the course of pregnancy in women with multiple sclerosis.

The table lists this clone with a count of one. This clone's antigen is unknown. No base-level quality is on record; no much larger clone is a single base apart. The receptor library was made with the immunoSEQ multiplex PCR assay. TCRdb re-hosts the immuneACCESS table, in-frame sequences only. Its copies lack some clones; in the studies checked, an unresolved V gene accounts for under half of them, and the cause for the rest is not known. The table for this sample lists under 70,000 clones; about 92% of them were counted only once. 6% to 7.5% of the sample is taken by the ten largest. CDR1 is given as SQVTM and CDR2 as ANQGSEA, both from the germline V gene. Germline trimming: 6 bases from V, 4 bases from J; junction bases outside gene matches: 13. The CDR3 holds 15 amino acids from the cysteine to the phenylalanine. Left in the record is the CDR3 DNA by itself, 45 bases read in frame from the first base.

Recombination connected TRBV29-1 to TRBJ1-1; TRBD1 agrees with 8 junctional bases. The specimen comprised peripheral blood, sampled in the third trimester of pregnancy. The receptor was derived from a female donor in good health, enrolled as a control in a pregnancy study. The CDR3 region reads CSVNTGTGGSTEAFF. The sequence in DNA is TGCAGCGTGAACACCGGGACAGGCGGCAGCACTGAAGCTTTCTTT.